This paragraph covers one TCR beta chain sequence. In the original processing: The assay estimated nucleated cells by amplifying reference gene primers. Data came from immunoSEQ multiplex PCR; TCRdb stores just in-frame clones and leaves some out. The V and J calls and clone size were taken over from that table, and D and trimming were inferred from the DNA. This sample has roughly 180,000 clones, with approximately 88% found just once. The data derive from a study of blood T cell repertoires in COVID-19. Study details: The origin of the acute and convalescent COVID-19 samples was the United States, Italy and Spain. T cells, B-cell-depleted T cells, or PBMCs supplied cDNA or gDNA.

Sequenced sample: peripheral blood. This receptor was identified in a woman in her thirties with acute or convalescent COVID-19.

As DNA, the CDR3 is TGTGCCAGCAGCTTAGATAGGGGATTCCAGCCCCAGCATTTT. It is translated as CASSLDRGFQPQHF. This chain links TRBV7-2 with TRBJ1-5; a possible D gene is TRBD1 (5 bases). Trimming cost V 1 base and J 7 bases, with 11 bases left between them. Germline V CDR1 and CDR2: SGHTA, FQGNSA. The CDR3 runs to 14 residues.